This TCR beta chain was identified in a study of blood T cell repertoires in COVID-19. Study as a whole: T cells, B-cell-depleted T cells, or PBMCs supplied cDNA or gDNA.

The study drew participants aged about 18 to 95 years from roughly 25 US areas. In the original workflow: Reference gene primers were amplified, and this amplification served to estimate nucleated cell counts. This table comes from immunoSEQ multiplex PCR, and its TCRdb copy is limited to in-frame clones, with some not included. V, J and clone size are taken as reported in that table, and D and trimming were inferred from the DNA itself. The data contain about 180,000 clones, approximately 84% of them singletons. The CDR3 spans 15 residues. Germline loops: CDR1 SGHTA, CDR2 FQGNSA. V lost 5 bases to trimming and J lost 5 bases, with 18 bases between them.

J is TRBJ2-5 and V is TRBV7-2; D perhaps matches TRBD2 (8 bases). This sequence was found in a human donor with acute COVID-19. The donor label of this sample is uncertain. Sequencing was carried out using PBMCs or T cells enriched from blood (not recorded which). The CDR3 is CASSREGAIVETQYF. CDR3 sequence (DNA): TGTGCCAGCAGCCGGGAGGGGGCAATTGTCGAGACCCAGTACTTC.